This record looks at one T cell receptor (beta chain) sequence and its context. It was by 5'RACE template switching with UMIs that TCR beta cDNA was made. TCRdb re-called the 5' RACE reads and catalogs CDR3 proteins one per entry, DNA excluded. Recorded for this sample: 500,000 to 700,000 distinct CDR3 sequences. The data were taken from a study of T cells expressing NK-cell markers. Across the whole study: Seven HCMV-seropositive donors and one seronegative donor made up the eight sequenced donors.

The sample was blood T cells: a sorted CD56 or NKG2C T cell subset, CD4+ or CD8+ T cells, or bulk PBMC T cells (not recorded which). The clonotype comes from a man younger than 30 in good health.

The CDR3 spells CASSYSIAGSTEAFF. V gene TRBV6-2 or TRBV6-3 combines with J gene TRBJ1-1. Germline V gene sequence: CDR1 MNHEY, CDR2 SVGEGT. This CDR3 has 15 residues.